Below, 3 T cell receptor beta chains from the same sample are listed, as sequenced in a study of blood T cell repertoires in COVID-19. The data were produced by immunoSEQ multiplex PCR, yet TCRdb's version contains in-frame clones alone and is incomplete. Among about 130,000 clones listed, about 80% were seen once. The sequencing sample was made of peripheral blood. The receptors originated from a man between 60 and 75 years old with acute or convalescent COVID-19.

The chain couples TRBV5-1 to TRBJ2-5; D call uncertain. The germline V gene has CDR1 SGHRS and CDR2 YFSETQ. CDR3 length: 14 amino acids. V was cut by 6 bases and J by 4 bases, with 16 bases left in between. The CDR3 nucleotides read TGCGCCAGCACCCAACGGGTAATGTCAGAGACCCAGTACTTC. This translates into CASTQRVMSETQYF.

The chain joins TRBV11-3 to TRBJ2-1, with 8 bases aligning to TRBD2. The ends lost 5 bases at V and 9 bases at J; junction bases unmatched: 9. The CDR3 is made up of 14 amino acids. Germline CDR1 is SGHNT and CDR2 is YENEEA. The CDR3 sequence is CASSLQSGSAEQFF. The CDR3 coding sequence is TGTGCCAGCAGCCTCCAGAGCGGGAGTGCTGAGCAGTTCTTC.

The chain is built from TRBV4-1 and TRBJ2-4, with 10 bases lining up with TRBD2. The CDR3 contains 16 residues. Germline V CDR1 and CDR2: MGHRA, YSYEKL. J gave up 6 bases and V 1 base, and 6 bases lay outside the gene matches. In nucleotides, the CDR3 is TGCGCCAGCAGCCAAGGGAGCGGGAGGGCCGTAAACATTCAGTACTTC. Translated: CASSQGSGRAVNIQYF.